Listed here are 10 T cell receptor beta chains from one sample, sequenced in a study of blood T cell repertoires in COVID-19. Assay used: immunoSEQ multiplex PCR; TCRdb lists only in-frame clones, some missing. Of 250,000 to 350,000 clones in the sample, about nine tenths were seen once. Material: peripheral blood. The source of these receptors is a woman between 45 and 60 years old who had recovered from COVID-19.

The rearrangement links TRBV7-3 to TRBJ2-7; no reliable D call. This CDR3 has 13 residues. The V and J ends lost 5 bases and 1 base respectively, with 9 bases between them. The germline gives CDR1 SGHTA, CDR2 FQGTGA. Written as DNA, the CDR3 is TGTGCCAGCAGCCTCGACATTTCCTACGAGCAGTACTTC. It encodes CASSLDISYEQYF.

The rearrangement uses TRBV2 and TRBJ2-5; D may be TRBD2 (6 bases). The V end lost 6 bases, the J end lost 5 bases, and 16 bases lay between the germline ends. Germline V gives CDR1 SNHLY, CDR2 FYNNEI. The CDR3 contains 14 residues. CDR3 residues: CASRGVGGRETQYF. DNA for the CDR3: TGTGCCAGCAGGGGTGTGGGGGGTCGGGAGACCCAGTACTTC.

CDR3 region: CAIRTGPKGETQYF. CDR3 in DNA: TGTGCCATCCGGACAGGCCCTAAAGGAGAGACCCAGTACTTC. This chain connects TRBV10-3 to TRBJ2-5, with 7 nucleotides matching TRBD1. The CDR3 sequence is 14 residues long. Losses at the gene ends were 8 bases for V and 4 bases for J; bases not matched to a gene: 10. In germline, CDR1 is ENHRY, CDR2 SYGVKD.

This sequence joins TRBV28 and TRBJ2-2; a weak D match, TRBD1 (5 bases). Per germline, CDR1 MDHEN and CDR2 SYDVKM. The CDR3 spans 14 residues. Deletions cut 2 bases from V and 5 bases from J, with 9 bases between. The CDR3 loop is CASSLRGRTGELFF. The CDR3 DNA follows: TGTGCCAGCAGTTTAAGGGGAAGAACCGGGGAGCTGTTTTTT.

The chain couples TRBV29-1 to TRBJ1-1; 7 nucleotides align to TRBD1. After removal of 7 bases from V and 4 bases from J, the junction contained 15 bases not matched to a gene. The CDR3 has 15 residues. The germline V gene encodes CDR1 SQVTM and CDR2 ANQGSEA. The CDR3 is CSAPRGSGGGTEAFF. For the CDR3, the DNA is TGCAGCGCGCCCAGGGGATCAGGGGGAGGCACTGAAGCTTTCTTT.

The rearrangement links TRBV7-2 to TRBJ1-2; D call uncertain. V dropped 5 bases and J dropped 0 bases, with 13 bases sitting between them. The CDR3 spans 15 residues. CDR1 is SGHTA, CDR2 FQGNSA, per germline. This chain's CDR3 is CASSAGRGANYGYTF. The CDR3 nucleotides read TGTGCCAGCAGCGCCGGTCGGGGTGCTAACTATGGCTACACCTTC.

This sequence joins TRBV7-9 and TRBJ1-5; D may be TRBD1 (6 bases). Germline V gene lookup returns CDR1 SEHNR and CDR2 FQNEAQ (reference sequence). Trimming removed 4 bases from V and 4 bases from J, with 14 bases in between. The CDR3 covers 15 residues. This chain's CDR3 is CASSWGGAGNQPQHF. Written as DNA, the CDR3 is TGTGCCAGCAGCTGGGGGGGCGCGGGGAATCAGCCCCAGCATTTT. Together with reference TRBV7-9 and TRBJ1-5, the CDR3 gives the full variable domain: DTGVSQNPRHKITKRGQNVTFRCDPISEHNRLYWYRQTLGQGPEFLTYFQNEAQLEKSRLLSDRFSAERPKGSFSTLEIQRTEQGDSAMYLCASSWGGAGNQPQHFGDGTRLSIL.

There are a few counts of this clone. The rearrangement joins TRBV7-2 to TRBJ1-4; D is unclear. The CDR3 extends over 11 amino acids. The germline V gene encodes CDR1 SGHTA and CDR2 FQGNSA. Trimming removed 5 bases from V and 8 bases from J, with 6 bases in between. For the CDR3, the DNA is TGTGCCAGCAGCCAGTCCGAAAAACTGTTTTTT. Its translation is CASSQSEKLFF.

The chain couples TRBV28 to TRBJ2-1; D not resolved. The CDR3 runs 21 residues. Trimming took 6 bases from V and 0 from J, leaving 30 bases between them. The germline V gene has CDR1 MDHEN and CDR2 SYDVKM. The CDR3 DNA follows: TGTGCCAGCAGAGAGCCCGGTCTGAGGCAAATCTGGAGCAGCTCCTACAATGAGCAGTTCTTC. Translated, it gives CASREPGLRQIWSSSYNEQFF.

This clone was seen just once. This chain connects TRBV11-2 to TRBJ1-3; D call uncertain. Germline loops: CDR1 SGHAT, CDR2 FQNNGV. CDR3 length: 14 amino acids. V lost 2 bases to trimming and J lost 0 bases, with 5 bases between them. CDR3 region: CASSLTSSGNTIYF. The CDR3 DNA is TGTGCCAGCAGCTTAACTAGCTCTGGAAACACCATATATTTT.